The 5 T cell receptor beta chains listed next were all sequenced from one sample in a study of CD8 T cells in ankylosing spondylitis (dated by TCRdb to 2016 to 2017). The library was generated by 5' RACE. Sequencing was performed on an Illumina HiSeq 2500. The public reads were run again by TCRdb, first through fastp at Q25 and then through MiXCR, and only productive beta chains were kept. Identical CDR3 protein sequences are pooled into one entry, listed with their most common genes and DNA. The sample table contains about 800,000 distinct CDR3 sequences; only one count was recorded for about 12% of them. In total, the top ten clones hold around 0.51% of the sample. What these receptors recognize is not known. Overall study outcomes, separate from this receptor: Blood from ankylosing spondylitis patients appeared to be characterized by a TCR beta motif composed of eight highly homologous amino acid variants.

The source material was blood, either unsorted or a sorted T cell fraction (not recorded which). The receptor source for this set is a male donor with ankylosing spondylitis.

This clonotype was detected many times. This chain connects TRBV10-3 to TRBJ1-4; tentatively, D is TRBD1 (6 bases). CDR1 is ENHRY and CDR2 is SYGVKD in the germline V gene. The CDR3 loop spans 15 amino acids. Trimming shortened V by 3 bases and J by 3 bases, and 11 bases separated the two germline ends. The CDR3 sequence is CAISDSGASNEKLFF. CDR3 nucleotides: TGTGCCATCAGTGATTCAGGGGCGTCTAATGAAAAACTGTTTTTT.

A few counts support this clonotype. This chain joins TRBV28 and TRBJ2-7; 12 bases fit TRBD1. Germline V CDR1 and CDR2: MDHEN, SYDVKM. Trimming at V came to 2 bases and at J to 5 bases, leaving 4 bases not matched to a gene. The CDR3 is 15 amino acids. This CDR3 is CASSLPGQGANEQYF. The CDR3 DNA reads as TGTGCCAGCAGTTTACCGGGACAGGGGGCGAACGAGCAGTACTTC.

V and J are TRBV20-1 and TRBJ2-2; 10 nucleotides agree with TRBD1. In germline, CDR1 is DFQATT, CDR2 SNEGSKA (reference sequence). The CDR3 consists of 17 residues. V shed 0 bases, J shed 5 bases, and the junction held 9 bases outside the gene matches. In nucleotides, the CDR3 is TGCAGTGCTAGAGACCGGGCCGACAGGGGGCTAACCGGGGAGCTGTTTTTT. Residues: CSARDRADRGLTGELFF.

The sample holds a few counts of this clonotype. This chain connects TRBV6-5 to TRBJ1-2; TRBD1 matches 9 bases. Per the germline V gene, CDR1 is MNHEY and CDR2 is SVGAGI. The CDR3 runs 15 residues. Germline trimming cut 2 bases from V and 3 bases from J; bases unmatched to any gene: 4. The DNA for the CDR3 is TGTGCCAGCAGTTACGGGACAGGGTGGTACTATGGCTACACCTTC. Translation gives CASSYGTGWYYGYTF.

This chain joins TRBV7-9 and TRBJ2-7; 8 bases fit TRBD2. The CDR3 is 16 amino acids. The V and J ends lost 7 bases and 4 bases, in that order; junction bases with no gene match: 15. Germline V gene lookup returns CDR1 SEHNR and CDR2 FQNEAQ (reference sequence). CDR3 region: CASTSTDGRGTYEQYF. In nucleotides, the CDR3 is TGTGCCAGCACCTCGACGGACGGGAGGGGGACTTACGAGCAGTACTTC. Using reference TRBV7-9 and TRBJ2-7 for the parts outside the CDR3, the full variable domain is DTGVSQNPRHKITKRGQNVTFRCDPISEHNRLYWYRQTLGQGPEFLTYFQNEAQLEKSRLLSDRFSAERPKGSFSTLEIQRTEQGDSAMYLCASTSTDGRGTYEQYFGPGTRLTVT.